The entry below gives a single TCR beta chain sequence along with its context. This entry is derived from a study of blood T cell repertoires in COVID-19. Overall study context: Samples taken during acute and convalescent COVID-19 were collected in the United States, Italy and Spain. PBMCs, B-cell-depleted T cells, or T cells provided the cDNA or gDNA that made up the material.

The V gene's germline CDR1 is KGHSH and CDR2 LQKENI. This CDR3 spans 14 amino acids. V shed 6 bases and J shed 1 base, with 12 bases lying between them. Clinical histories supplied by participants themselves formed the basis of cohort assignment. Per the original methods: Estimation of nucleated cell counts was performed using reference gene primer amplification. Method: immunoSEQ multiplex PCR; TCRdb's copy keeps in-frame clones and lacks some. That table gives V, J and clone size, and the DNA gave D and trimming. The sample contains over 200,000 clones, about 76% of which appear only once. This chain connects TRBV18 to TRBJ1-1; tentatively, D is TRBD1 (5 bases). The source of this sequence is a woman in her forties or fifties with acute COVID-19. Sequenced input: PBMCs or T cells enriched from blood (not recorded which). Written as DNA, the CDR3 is TGTGCCAGCTCGCCCAGGGTCGAGAACACTGAAGCTTTCTTT. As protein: CASSPRVENTEAFF.